This T cell receptor (beta chain) was captured by sequencing in a study of CXCR3-negative and CXCR3-positive naive CD8 T cells. Points from the study as a whole: A higher hydrophobicity marked the TRB CDR3s of CXCR3-positive naive cells versus CXCR3-negative naive cells.

Comment on this clonotype: Its antigen is unknown.

Through 5' RACE with UMI labels, the TRB cDNA libraries were prepared. One entry per CDR3 protein, without DNA, is what TCRdb gives after re-calling the 5' RACE reads. Here the sample table reports approximately 65,000 distinct CDR3 sequences. In germline, CDR1 is SGHTA, CDR2 FQGNSA. The CDR3 has 15 amino acids. The receptor's source is a human donor in good health. Some clones in this sample may be carry-over from other donors' samples. The chain employs TRBV7-2 and TRBJ2-6; the D call from TCRdb, TRBD1, cannot be confirmed without DNA. The sequenced sample was naive CXCR3+ CD8+ T cells from blood. Subset noted: CD45RO-CCR7+CD27+CD95- naive CD8+ T cells expressing CXCR3 (TNR3+). The CDR3 here is CASSPLGGGRNVLTF. Using reference TRBV7-2 and TRBJ2-6 for the parts outside the CDR3, the full variable domain is GAGVSQSPSNKVTEKGKDVELRCDPISGHTALYWYRQSLGQGLEFLIYFQGNSAPDKSGLPSDRFSAERTGGSVSTLTIQRTQQEDSAVYLCASSPLGGGRNVLTFGAGSRLTVL.